The 29 T cell receptor beta chains listed next were all sequenced from one sample in a study of CD8+ T cells in alopecia areata. Treatment meaning: oral pan-JAK inhibitor, 5-10 mg twice daily. cDNA reverse transcribed from extracted RNA served as the sequencing template. Produced via immunoSEQ multiplex PCR; TCRdb's table is partial and in-frame only. The repertoire has 150,000 to 200,000 clones, 55% to 70% of them found once; the top ten carry about 3%. Material: CD4+ T cells sorted from blood, obtained at week 4, from a patient treated with tofacitinib. The receptors were gathered from a human donor with alopecia areata.

The chain carries TRBV5-4 and TRBJ1-2, with 9 bases lining up with TRBD1. With V trimmed by 4 bases and J by 6 bases, 4 bases remained unmatched. Germline lookup yields CDR1 SGHNT and CDR2 YYREEE (reference sequence). The CDR3 has 13 residues. CDR3 residues: CASSIDRGDGYTF. DNA of the CDR3: TGTGCCAGCAGCATAGACAGGGGGGATGGCTACACCTTC.

This sequence joins TRBV25-1 and TRBJ1-2, with TRBD1 matching 7 bases. The CDR3 length is 12 residues. V lost 4 bases and J lost 5; bases outside the gene matches: 1. The germline V gene encodes CDR1 MGHDK and CDR2 SYGVNS. The CDR3 nucleotides are TGTGCCAGCAGTGCACAGGGGTATGGCTACACCTTC. This encodes CASSAQGYGYTF.

The chain combines TRBV29-1 with TRBJ1-2, with D perhaps TRBD1 (6 bases). The CDR3 is 12 amino acids. Germline lookup yields CDR1 SQVTM and CDR2 ANQGSEA. CDR3 region: CSTGQHNYGYTF. The CDR3, as DNA: TGCAGTACCGGACAGCACAACTATGGCTACACCTTC.

The rearrangement links TRBV6-5 to TRBJ2-3; 8 bases match TRBD2. Germline-derived CDR1 and CDR2 are MNHEY and SVGAGI. The CDR3 runs to 13 residues. V dropped 6 bases and J dropped 4; count of bases not matched to a gene: 3. CDR3 in DNA: TGTGCCAGCAGCCGGGGGGGCCCAGATACGCAGTATTTT. As protein: CASSRGGPDTQYF.

This rearrangement joins TRBV23-1 to TRBJ1-2; TRBD1 is a possible D gene (6 bases). TRBV23-1 carries the ORF label, with uncertain function. This CDR3 spans 17 amino acids. Trimming took off 0 bases at V and 0 bases at J, with 14 bases between the two ends. The CDR3 sequence: CASSQSGAGRTNYGYTF. The DNA for the CDR3 is TGCGCCAGCAGTCAATCGGGGGCAGGGAGAACTAACTATGGCTACACCTTC.

The rearrangement links TRBV6-5 to TRBJ1-6; 9 bases agree with TRBD1. The CDR3 covers 16 residues. Germline V gene lookup returns CDR1 MNHEY and CDR2 SVGAGI. V was pared by 2 bases and J by 9 bases, with 8 bases of the junction left unmatched. The CDR3 spells CASSYQLDRGGSPLHF. In nucleotides, the CDR3 is TGTGCCAGCAGTTACCAGTTGGACAGGGGAGGTTCACCCCTCCACTTT.

The table lists this clone with a few counts. This chain links TRBV11-2 with TRBJ2-2; D is unresolved. Germline V lookup: CDR1 SGHAT, CDR2 FQNNGV. This CDR3 has 12 amino acids. With 6 bases removed from V and 4 bases from J, the gap between germline ends came to 6 bases. The CDR3 sequence: CASSTVTGELFF. In nucleotides, the CDR3 is TGTGCCAGCAGTACTGTCACCGGGGAGCTGTTTTTT.

This chain uses TRBV10-3 with TRBJ2-2; D remains ambiguous. CDR1 and CDR2 (germline): ENHRY, SYGVKD. V was clipped by 8 bases and J by 6 bases, with 10 bases between them. This CDR3 has 12 amino acids. The CDR3 loop is CAIAQPSGELFF. The DNA of the CDR3 is TGTGCCATCGCTCAGCCATCCGGGGAGCTGTTTTTT.

This clone was counted a few times. The chain carries TRBV30 and TRBJ1-5; 10 bases are a match to TRBD1. The CDR3 covers 14 residues. V shed 6 bases, J shed 7 bases, and the junction held 9 bases outside the gene matches. Germline V gives CDR1 GTSNPN, CDR2 SVGIG (reference sequence). In nucleotides, the CDR3 is TGTGCCTGTTCCCGGGACAGGGGCAGCCAGCCCCAGCATTTT. Encoded protein: CACSRDRGSQPQHF.

The chain employs TRBV6-5 and TRBJ2-7; TRBD2 is a possible D gene (6 bases). CDR3 length: 13 amino acids. Germline V gene sequence: CDR1 MNHEY, CDR2 SVGAGI. V lost 6 bases to trimming and J lost 5 bases, with 14 bases between them. The CDR3 DNA reads as TGTGCCAGCAGACCGAGACTAGTTAACGAGCAGTACTTC. Protein: CASRPRLVNEQYF.

This clone was recorded a few times. The chain links TRBV5-5 to TRBJ1-3; unclear D gene. CDR1 is SGHKS, CDR2 YYEKEE, per germline (reference sequence). V was cut by 0 bases and J by 7 bases, with 20 bases left in between. The CDR3 extends over 17 amino acids. The CDR3 DNA sequence: TGTGCCAGCAGCTTGGCGACGGGTTCTATGGCCAGGAACACCATATATTTT. Amino acid sequence: CASSLATGSMARNTIYF.

The V call is TRBV2, the J call TRBJ2-7, with 9 positions matching TRBD2. Germline assignment: CDR1 SNHLY and CDR2 FYNNEI. V gave up 6 bases and J gave up 3 bases; unmatched junction bases: 6. The CDR3 length is 14 residues. CDR3 sequence: CASRGWRGGYEQYF. The DNA of the CDR3 is TGTGCCAGCAGGGGATGGCGGGGGGGCTACGAGCAGTACTTC.

V and J are TRBV2 and TRBJ2-5, with 9 bases matching TRBD2. The CDR3 is 17 amino acids. After removal of 5 bases from V and 9 bases from J, the junction contained 19 bases not matched to a gene. Germline CDR1 SNHLY, CDR2 FYNNEI. This CDR3 reads CASSNEGLARTKGAQYF. CDR3 sequence (DNA): TGTGCCAGCAGTAACGAGGGACTAGCTCGAACGAAAGGGGCCCAGTACTTC.

The gene calls are TRBV5-1 and TRBJ1-1; perhaps TRBD1 as D (6 bases). CDR1 and CDR2 from the germline V gene are SGHRS and YFSETQ. Trimming removed 2 bases from V and 1 base from J, with 12 bases in between. This CDR3 is 15 amino acids long. This CDR3 reads CASSLQGMENTEAFF. For the CDR3, the DNA is TGCGCCAGCAGCTTACAGGGCATGGAGAACACTGAAGCTTTCTTT.

The CDR3, as DNA: TGTGCCTGGAGTCTGTCAGGGGGCAAGACTGAAGCTTTCTTT. Translation gives CAWSLSGGKTEAFF. This chain links TRBV30 with TRBJ1-1, with 8 bases lining up with TRBD1. Germline CDR1 GTSNPN, CDR2 SVGIG (reference sequence). The V gene end was trimmed by 2 bases and the J gene end by 5 bases; junction bases not matched to a gene: 7. The length of the CDR3 is 14 residues.

This chain uses TRBV29-1 with TRBJ1-5; D not resolved. There are 14 residues in the CDR3. Trimming removed 6 bases at V and 0 bases at J, with 12 bases between. Germline-derived CDR1 and CDR2 are SQVTM and ANQGSEA. The CDR3 DNA reads as TGCAGCGTCGGATGGGGTTTTAGCAATCAGCCCCAGCATTTT. Its translation: CSVGWGFSNQPQHF.

This chain connects TRBV19 to TRBJ1-5; 7 nucleotides align to TRBD1. V dropped 5 bases and J dropped 4; count of bases not matched to a gene: 2. CDR1 and CDR2 (germline): LNHDA, SQIVND (reference sequence). The CDR3 has 13 residues. As DNA, the CDR3 is TGTGCCAGTAGTCTACAGGGGAATCAGCCCCAGCATTTT. Amino acids: CASSLQGNQPQHF.

CDR3 sequence: CASSYSSVSTEAFF. DNA of the CDR3: TGTGCCAGCAGTTACTCGAGTGTCTCCACTGAAGCTTTCTTT. The rearrangement uses TRBV6-5 and TRBJ1-1; no clear D gene. There are 14 residues in the CDR3. Germline CDR1 reads MNHEY; CDR2 reads SVGAGI. Trimming cost V 0 bases and J 4 bases, with 9 bases left between them.

The V gene is TRBV29-1, the J gene TRBJ2-3; D call uncertain. Between the trimmed V and J ends, which lost 7 bases and 5 bases, there was a span of 7 bases. Germline CDR1 SQVTM, CDR2 ANQGSEA. The CDR3 is 10 residues long. CDR3 nucleotide sequence: TGCAGCGCTGGGCAAGATACGCAGTATTTT. Translated, it gives CSAGQDTQYF.

The V call is TRBV7-2, the J call TRBJ2-3; D unclear. V gave up 1 base and J gave up 8 bases, with 16 bases separating them. The CDR3 sequence is 15 residues long. In germline, CDR1 is SGHTA, CDR2 FQGNSA. The CDR3 here is CASSLVPGADGTQYF. CDR3 coding DNA: TGTGCCAGCAGCTTAGTCCCAGGCGCAGATGGTACGCAGTATTTT.

The chain couples TRBV5-6 to TRBJ1-2; 8 nucleotides match TRBD1. Germline CDR1 reads SGHDT; CDR2 reads YYEEEE. Unmatched junction bases numbered 10, after V lost 4 bases and J lost 8 bases. The CDR3 is 14 amino acids. Here the CDR3 reads CASSPGQVNSGYTF. The CDR3 DNA is TGTGCCAGCAGCCCGGGACAGGTGAATTCGGGCTACACCTTC.

For the CDR3, the DNA is TGCGCCAGCAGCTCGGGGGGACAGGACTACAATGAGCAGTTCTTC. Translated: CASSSGGQDYNEQFF. The chain uses TRBV5-1 and TRBJ2-1, with D possibly TRBD1 on 8 matching bases. The CDR3 totals 15 residues. Germline V CDR1 and CDR2: SGHRS, YFSETQ. Trimming removed 3 bases from V and 3 bases from J, with 13 bases in between.

This clone has only one observation. The V gene is TRBV5-4, the J gene TRBJ1-2; TRBD1 is a possible D gene (5 bases). Trimming shortened V by 4 bases and J by 4 bases, and 17 bases separated the two germline ends. This CDR3 is 15 amino acids long. Germline CDR1 is SGHNT and CDR2 is YYREEE (reference sequence). CDR3 loop: CASSPWDPPLYGYTF. CDR3 nucleotide sequence: TGTGCCAGCAGCCCGTGGGACCCTCCCCTCTATGGCTACACCTTC.

V is TRBV28 and J is TRBJ2-7; perhaps TRBD1 as D (6 bases). The CDR3 sequence is 12 residues long. Deletions cut 3 bases from V and 11 bases from J, with 14 bases between. CDR1 and CDR2 from the germline V gene are MDHEN and SYDVKM. CDR3 coding DNA: TGTGCCAGCAGTTTGGTCAGGGGTGTCAAGTACTTC. Its translation: CASSLVRGVKYF.

V is TRBV5-1 and J is TRBJ2-1; 11 bases line up with TRBD2. Germline CDR1 is SGHRS and CDR2 is YFSETQ. V shed 0 bases, J shed 9 bases, and the junction held 2 bases outside the gene matches. The CDR3 totals 14 residues. The CDR3 here is CASSLDSGGAEQFF. CDR3 bases: TGCGCCAGCAGCTTGGATAGCGGGGGGGCTGAGCAGTTCTTC.

This clone has more than one count but fewer than ten. V usage is TRBV29-1 and J usage is TRBJ2-7; 9 bases fit TRBD1. The V gene end was trimmed by 3 bases and the J gene end by 0 bases; junction bases not matched to a gene: 6. CDR1 is SQVTM and CDR2 is ANQGSEA in the germline V gene. The CDR3 consists of 15 residues. CDR3 loop: CSVEPDRGDSYEQYF. CDR3 nucleotides: TGCAGCGTTGAGCCGGACAGGGGAGACTCCTACGAGCAGTACTTC.

The chain joins TRBV14 to TRBJ2-6, with a possible D match to TRBD1 (5 bases). This CDR3 has 17 amino acids. Germline loops: CDR1 SGHDN, CDR2 FVKESK. With 4 bases removed from V and 2 bases from J, the gap between germline ends came to 15 bases. CDR3 nucleotides: TGTGCCAGCAGCCCCAGGGCGTTAAATGCTGGGGCCAACGTCCTGACTTTC. Encoded protein: CASSPRALNAGANVLTF.

The gene calls are TRBV29-1 and TRBJ1-1; no clear D gene. Trimming took off 7 bases at V and 0 bases at J, with 9 bases between the two ends. The CDR3 has 12 amino acids. The germline CDR1 and CDR2 sequences are SQVTM and ANQGSEA. CDR3 residues: CSEYQVNTEAFF. The DNA for the CDR3 is TGCAGCGAGTATCAGGTGAACACTGAAGCTTTCTTT. Full variable domain (outside the CDR3, taken from reference TRBV29-1 and TRBJ1-1): SAVISQKPSRDICQRGTSLTIQCQVDSQVTMMFWYRQQPGQSLTLIATANQGSEATYESGFVIDKFPISRPNLTFSTLTVSNMSPEDSSIYLCSEYQVNTEAFFGQGTRLTVV.

The rearrangement joins TRBV5-1 to TRBJ1-2, with a possible D match to TRBD1 (6 bases). The ends were cut back, 4 bases at V and 6 bases at J, with 16 bases in the middle. Germline V lookup: CDR1 SGHRS, CDR2 YFSETQ. The CDR3 loop spans 14 amino acids. The CDR3 DNA sequence: TGCGCCAGCAGCCAGGGACACCGGGAGAATGGCTACACCTTC. This encodes CASSQGHRENGYTF.